These 3 T cell receptor beta chains came from one sample sequenced in a study of Ad26.COV2.S vaccination and SARS-CoV-2 variants. The treatment is: approximately 18 received Ad26.COV2.S at low or high dose, single or two shots; about 5 received placebo; per-sample allocation not given. The investigators took samples on day 63 after the first vaccine or placebo injection. Assay used: immunoSEQ multiplex PCR; TCRdb lists only in-frame clones, some missing. The sample shows about 410,000 clones, about 91% of them seen only once. Sample: peripheral blood, taken in a trial of Ad26.COV2.S vaccine versus placebo. The origin of the receptors is a person between 18 and 65 years old who received the Ad26.COV2.S COVID-19 vaccine or a placebo.

The chain employs TRBV2 and TRBJ2-3; the match to TRBD2 covers 7 bases. This CDR3 has 15 amino acids. The germline gives CDR1 SNHLY, CDR2 FYNNEI. After removal of 2 bases from V and 4 bases from J, the junction contained 6 bases not matched to a gene. The CDR3: CASSERGRGPDTQYF. CDR3 coding DNA: TGTGCCAGCAGTGAAAGAGGGAGGGGTCCAGATACGCAGTATTTT.

This chain links TRBV9 with TRBJ1-6, with TRBD1 identical over 9 bases. Trimming at V came to 0 bases and at J to 10 bases, leaving 2 bases not matched to a gene. Germline CDR1 is SGDLS and CDR2 is YYNGEE. The CDR3 runs to 14 residues. The CDR3 protein is CASSVEDRGSPLHF. CDR3 coding DNA: TGTGCCAGCAGCGTAGAGGACAGGGGCTCACCCCTCCACTTT. The whole variable domain, filled in from reference TRBV9 and TRBJ1-6, reads DSGVTQTPKHLITATGQRVTLRCSPRSGDLSVYWYQQSLDQGLQFLIQYYNGEERAKGNILERFSAQQFPDLHSELNLSSLELGDSALYFCASSVEDRGSPLHFGNGTRLTVT.

A single count supports this clone. This chain uses TRBV18 with TRBJ2-1, with no clear D. CDR3 length: 12 residues. The V gene lost 1 base and the J gene lost 5 bases, with 3 bases spanning the gap. The germline gives CDR1 KGHSH, CDR2 LQKENI. The CDR3 sequence: CASSPLDNEQFF. CDR3 DNA: TGTGCCAGCTCACCACTAGACAATGAGCAGTTCTTC.